Listed below are T cell receptor beta chains from one sample, sequenced in a study of CD8+ T cells in alopecia areata. The repertoire was sequenced with immunoSEQ multiplex PCR; TCRdb's copy has only in-frame clones and lacks some. The data hold about 99,000 clones, with approximately 52% observed a single time. The material sequenced was CD4+ T cells sorted from blood. The receptors come from a human donor in good health. Both conserved end residues are part of each CDR3. Fields, in order: CDR3 DNA, CDR3 protein, clone size, D gene, J gene, V gene. D genes are given only for firm matches. A row's size may be missing; if present it is once, few, many or a size class.

cdr3_nt: TGTGCCAGCAGTTACTCGGATCGCAGCTCTGGAAACACCATATATTTT
cdr3_aa: CASSYSDRSSGNTIYF
clone_size: -
d_call: -
j_call: TRBJ1-3
v_call: TRBV6-5

cdr3_nt: TGTGCCAGCCGCCGAATGGGGGGGCTGGCTGAAGCTTTCTTT
cdr3_aa: CASRRMGGLAEAFF
clone_size: -
d_call: -
j_call: TRBJ1-1
v_call: TRBV27

cdr3_nt: TGTGCCTGGTCGGGACAGGGGAATTCACCCCTCCACTTT
cdr3_aa: CAWSGQGNSPLHF
clone_size: -
d_call: TRBD1
j_call: TRBJ1-6
v_call: TRBV30

cdr3_nt: TGCGCCAGCAGCCCATCGCCTTCCGGGGCTTCTAACTATGGCTACACCTTC
cdr3_aa: CASSPSPSGASNYGYTF
clone_size: -
d_call: -
j_call: TRBJ1-2
v_call: TRBV5-1

cdr3_nt: TGTGCCAGCAGTCCATGGGTGAACCAAGAGACCCAGTACTTC
cdr3_aa: CASSPWVNQETQYF
clone_size: -
d_call: -
j_call: TRBJ2-5
v_call: TRBV28

cdr3_nt: TGTGCCAGTACAGGGAACTATGGCTACACCTTC
cdr3_aa: CASTGNYGYTF
clone_size: few
d_call: -
j_call: TRBJ1-2
v_call: TRBV19

cdr3_nt: TGTGCCAGCAGTTCGACTAGGGGCCCAGATACGCAGTATTTT
cdr3_aa: CASSSTRGPDTQYF
clone_size: -
d_call: -
j_call: TRBJ2-3
v_call: TRBV5-6

cdr3_nt: TGTGCCAGCAGCCAAGATCTTATGCGACAGTTGAACACCGGGGAGCTGTTTTTT
cdr3_aa: CASSQDLMRQLNTGELFF
clone_size: -
d_call: -
j_call: TRBJ2-2
v_call: TRBV4-2

cdr3_nt: TGTGCCAGCACCCCCATGGCGGGACAGACCCAGTACTTC
cdr3_aa: CASTPMAGQTQYF
clone_size: few
d_call: -
j_call: TRBJ2-5
v_call: TRBV6-5

cdr3_nt: TGCAGCGTTGTTTTCCCCTCACAAGAGACCCAGTACTTC
cdr3_aa: CSVVFPSQETQYF
clone_size: -
d_call: -
j_call: TRBJ2-5
v_call: TRBV29-1

cdr3_nt: TGTGCCAGCAGTTCGGAGGGGAAAGGGGTCTATAATTCACCCCTCCACTTT
cdr3_aa: CASSSEGKGVYNSPLHF
clone_size: -
d_call: -
j_call: TRBJ1-6
v_call: TRBV28

cdr3_nt: TGCGCCAGCAGCTTTGGACAGGGTATGGAAAAACTGTTTTTT
cdr3_aa: CASSFGQGMEKLFF
clone_size: -
d_call: TRBD1
j_call: TRBJ1-4
v_call: TRBV5-1

cdr3_nt: TGTGCCAGCAGCACCCAGAGGTCGAGCTATGGCTACACCTTC
cdr3_aa: CASSTQRSSYGYTF
clone_size: -
d_call: -
j_call: TRBJ1-2
v_call: TRBV14

cdr3_nt: TGTGCCAGCAGAGCAGGGATGAGTGCGGCGGAGTACACTGAAGCTTTCTTT
cdr3_aa: CASRAGMSAAEYTEAFF
clone_size: few
d_call: -
j_call: TRBJ1-1
v_call: TRBV7-2

cdr3_nt: TGCAGCGTTGGGCTAGCCCAAGAGACCCAGTACTTC
cdr3_aa: CSVGLAQETQYF
clone_size: -
d_call: -
j_call: TRBJ2-5
v_call: TRBV29-1

cdr3_nt: TGCAGCGTTGTAAAACAGGGTAATCCCACAGATACGCAGTATTTT
cdr3_aa: CSVVKQGNPTDTQYF
clone_size: -
d_call: -
j_call: TRBJ2-3
v_call: TRBV29-1

cdr3_nt: TGTGCCAGCAGCTTCGCTAGCGGGGGTACAGATACGCAGTATTTT
cdr3_aa: CASSFASGGTDTQYF
clone_size: -
d_call: TRBD2
j_call: TRBJ2-3
v_call: TRBV5-6

cdr3_nt: TGTGCCAGCTCACCTAGGGAGAACACTGAAGCTTTCTTT
cdr3_aa: CASSPRENTEAFF
clone_size: -
d_call: -
j_call: TRBJ1-1
v_call: TRBV18

cdr3_nt: TGTGCCAGCAGCTTGTCTAGCGGGGGGTACAATGAGCAGTTCTTC
cdr3_aa: CASSLSSGGYNEQFF
clone_size: few
d_call: TRBD2
j_call: TRBJ2-1
v_call: TRBV5-6

cdr3_nt: TGCGCCAGCAGTCAATCGTTAAGAAAACCTGGGCGAGGCTACACCTTC
cdr3_aa: CASSQSLRKPGRGYTF
clone_size: -
d_call: -
j_call: TRBJ1-2
v_call: TRBV23-1

cdr3_nt: TGCGCCAGCAGCTTGGCCGGGGGACGGGAAAGCACAGATACGCAGTATTTT
cdr3_aa: CASSLAGGRESTDTQYF
clone_size: -
d_call: -
j_call: TRBJ2-3
v_call: TRBV5-1

cdr3_nt: TGTGCCAGTAGTGGTAGCGGGGGCTACGAGCAGTACTTC
cdr3_aa: CASSGSGGYEQYF
clone_size: few
d_call: TRBD2
j_call: TRBJ2-7
v_call: TRBV19

cdr3_nt: TGTGCCAGCAGCTTATACGGGACATCCACAGATACGCAGTATTTT
cdr3_aa: CASSLYGTSTDTQYF
clone_size: few
d_call: -
j_call: TRBJ2-3
v_call: TRBV7-2

cdr3_nt: TGTGCCAGTAGTCGAGGACATTATAACTATGGCTACACCTTC
cdr3_aa: CASSRGHYNYGYTF
clone_size: -
d_call: -
j_call: TRBJ1-2
v_call: TRBV19

cdr3_nt: TGTGCCAGGGGGGACAGGGACCAGCCCCAGCATTTT
cdr3_aa: CARGDRDQPQHF
clone_size: -
d_call: TRBD1
j_call: TRBJ1-5
v_call: TRBV27

cdr3_nt: TGCGCCAGCAGCTTGAGTTGGGGAATTCAAGAGACCCAGTACTTC
cdr3_aa: CASSLSWGIQETQYF
clone_size: few
d_call: -
j_call: TRBJ2-5
v_call: TRBV5-1

cdr3_nt: TGCGCCAGCGCCCAGGGGGACAGGGGCGCCTACGAGCAGTACTTC
cdr3_aa: CASAQGDRGAYEQYF
clone_size: -
d_call: TRBD1
j_call: TRBJ2-7
v_call: TRBV5-1

cdr3_nt: TGTGCCAGCTCCCGGAGGGGCTATGGCTACACCTTC
cdr3_aa: CASSRRGYGYTF
clone_size: few
d_call: -
j_call: TRBJ1-2
v_call: TRBV28

cdr3_nt: TGTGCCAGCAGCGCGGACAGCGGCAATTCACCCCTCCACTTT
cdr3_aa: CASSADSGNSPLHF
clone_size: -
d_call: -
j_call: TRBJ1-6
v_call: TRBV5-6

cdr3_nt: TGTGCCTGGAGTCCCCTCGGGTGGGGGGGATCCGGGGAGCTGTTTTTT
cdr3_aa: CAWSPLGWGGSGELFF
clone_size: -
d_call: TRBD2
j_call: TRBJ2-2
v_call: TRBV30

cdr3_nt: TGTGCCAGCAGCGTAGGCTTTCCGGGACAGGGTTACAATGAGCAGTTCTTC
cdr3_aa: CASSVGFPGQGYNEQFF
clone_size: -
d_call: TRBD1
j_call: TRBJ2-1
v_call: TRBV9

cdr3_nt: TGTGCCAGCAGCCGTCTTCCTGGGCTAGAGACCCAGTACTTC
cdr3_aa: CASSRLPGLETQYF
clone_size: -
d_call: -
j_call: TRBJ2-5
v_call: TRBV7-2

cdr3_nt: TGTGCCAGCTCGGGACAGAGCCAAGGGGAGCAGTACTTC
cdr3_aa: CASSGQSQGEQYF
clone_size: -
d_call: TRBD1
j_call: TRBJ2-7
v_call: TRBV2

cdr3_nt: TGCAGCGTTCGCCAACGACTAGCGACGGACTACGAGCAGTACTTC
cdr3_aa: CSVRQRLATDYEQYF
clone_size: -
d_call: TRBD2
j_call: TRBJ2-7
v_call: TRBV29-1

cdr3_nt: TGCAGCGTTGTGCGGACTAGCGGGGGGGGAGAGACCCAGTACTTC
cdr3_aa: CSVVRTSGGGETQYF
clone_size: -
d_call: TRBD2
j_call: TRBJ2-5
v_call: TRBV29-1

cdr3_nt: TGCGCCAGCAGCCAAGAACGGGACCTGATTAGCTATGGCTACACCTTC
cdr3_aa: CASSQERDLISYGYTF
clone_size: few
d_call: -
j_call: TRBJ1-2
v_call: TRBV4-3

cdr3_nt: TGTGCCAGCAGCTCCGGGGTCGTGGGCTACACCTTC
cdr3_aa: CASSSGVVGYTF
clone_size: once
d_call: -
j_call: TRBJ1-2
v_call: TRBV5-6

cdr3_nt: TGTGCCAGCAGCAAAGGTCGGTTGGGGGAGGACATCAATCAGCCCCAGCATTTT
cdr3_aa: CASSKGRLGEDINQPQHF
clone_size: once
d_call: -
j_call: TRBJ1-5
v_call: TRBV5-6

cdr3_nt: TGCAGCGTTGGGGTGGGCAGGGTGCAAACAACTAATGAAAAACTGTTTTTT
cdr3_aa: CSVGVGRVQTTNEKLFF
clone_size: -
d_call: -
j_call: TRBJ1-4
v_call: TRBV29-1

cdr3_nt: TGCAGCGTCTCAGGGGGGCAGAGCAATCAGCCCCAGCATTTT
cdr3_aa: CSVSGGQSNQPQHF
clone_size: few
d_call: TRBD1
j_call: TRBJ1-5
v_call: TRBV29-1

cdr3_nt: TGTGCCAGCTCCCTACGACAAGAGGATGGCTACACCTTC
cdr3_aa: CASSLRQEDGYTF
clone_size: -
d_call: -
j_call: TRBJ1-2
v_call: TRBV18

cdr3_nt: TGTGCCAGTAATGTCCAGGGGGACAGCGAAGCTTTCTTT
cdr3_aa: CASNVQGDSEAFF
clone_size: -
d_call: TRBD1
j_call: TRBJ1-1
v_call: TRBV6-6

cdr3_nt: TGTGCCAGCAGTTATTGGCTCCCCAAAAACATTCAGTACTTC
cdr3_aa: CASSYWLPKNIQYF
clone_size: few
d_call: -
j_call: TRBJ2-4
v_call: TRBV6-9

cdr3_nt: TGTGCCAGCAGCGAACAATACGAGCAGTACTTC
cdr3_aa: CASSEQYEQYF
clone_size: -
d_call: -
j_call: TRBJ2-7
v_call: TRBV7-8

cdr3_nt: TGCAGCGTTGCCGGACAGGGTGGGACTGAAGCTTTCTTT
cdr3_aa: CSVAGQGGTEAFF
clone_size: -
d_call: TRBD1
j_call: TRBJ1-1
v_call: TRBV29-1

cdr3_nt: TGTGCCTGGAGTGTATACAGCAATCAGCCCCAGCATTTT
cdr3_aa: CAWSVYSNQPQHF
clone_size: -
d_call: -
j_call: TRBJ1-5
v_call: TRBV30

cdr3_nt: TGCGCCAGCAGCCAAGGACTCAAAGCTATCTACAATGAGCAGTTCTTC
cdr3_aa: CASSQGLKAIYNEQFF
clone_size: -
d_call: -
j_call: TRBJ2-1
v_call: TRBV4-1

cdr3_nt: TGCGCCAGCAGCTTGGTAGTGGGCCGGGAGACCCAGTACTTC
cdr3_aa: CASSLVVGRETQYF
clone_size: -
d_call: -
j_call: TRBJ2-5
v_call: TRBV5-1

cdr3_nt: TGTGCCAGCAGTTTAAATGCGGGGATTCGCACAGATACGCAGTATTTT
cdr3_aa: CASSLNAGIRTDTQYF
clone_size: -
d_call: -
j_call: TRBJ2-3
v_call: TRBV27

cdr3_nt: TGTGCCAGCAGCTTAGCTTCACTAGCGGGGCTGGATACGCAGTATTTT
cdr3_aa: CASSLASLAGLDTQYF
clone_size: -
d_call: TRBD2
j_call: TRBJ2-3
v_call: TRBV7-2

cdr3_nt: TGTGCCAGCAGCTTAGGGGACAGGGCCTACGAGCAGTACTTC
cdr3_aa: CASSLGDRAYEQYF
clone_size: -
d_call: TRBD1
j_call: TRBJ2-7
v_call: TRBV11-2

cdr3_nt: TGTGCCAGCAGGCGGGGGGGGAGCACAGATACGCAGTATTTT
cdr3_aa: CASRRGGSTDTQYF
clone_size: few
d_call: TRBD2
j_call: TRBJ2-3
v_call: TRBV6-5

cdr3_nt: TGCGCCAGCAGCTTGTTCGGGACAGGGACTGGCTTGAACACTGAAGCTTTCTTT
cdr3_aa: CASSLFGTGTGLNTEAFF
clone_size: -
d_call: TRBD1
j_call: TRBJ1-1
v_call: TRBV5-1